This T cell receptor beta chain is from a study of blood T cell repertoires in COVID-19 (dated by TCRdb to about 2020). Study-level background: Samples from collaborators originated in the United States, Italy and Spain and spanned both the acute and convalescent phases of COVID-19. The material from the prospective study consisted of cDNA or gDNA derived from T cells, B-cell-depleted T cells, or PBMCs. Deeply sampled blood TCRbeta repertoires from subjects exposed to, actively infected with, or recovered from COVID-19 were included in the dataset. The repertoires were released in a freely available public database intended as a resource for research on the immune response to SARS-CoV-2. Samples were obtained from the ongoing ImmuneRACE study (first 160 participants) and from about 1,300 subjects provided by 6 global collaborators. Sample metadata almost always included a de-identified subject ID, COVID-19 status, age in years and sex. Where available, HLA class I and class II types were obtained from metadata supplied by the sample provider rather than from assay-based typing. Study-wide findings and limitations: Clinical and demographic metadata were provided uncurated, with the amount varying by source and participant.

As to this clone: The antigen this receptor binds is unknown. No much larger clonotype is one base removed from it; base qualities were not supplied.

The immunoSEQ Assay, a bias-controlled multiplex PCR, was used to amplify TCRbeta CDR3 regions from genomic DNA. In the authors' own workflow: Within the assay, amplification of reference gene primers was used to estimate how many nucleated cells each sample contained. To quantify the absolute abundance of each unique TCRbeta CDR3 rearrangement, sequence reads were collapsed and filtered. Productive Simpson clonality was computed per sample as the square root of Simpson's diversity index over productive rearrangements. TCRdb holds this immuneACCESS table with in-frame rearrangements only. Some clones are missing; in checked studies, unresolved V genes explain under half, and the rest has no known cause. Clone size and the V and J calls come from that table; the DNA yielded D and trimming. Here the sample has roughly 210,000 clones; 88% occur a single time. Roughly 1.7% of the sample rests with the top ten.

Whole blood was collected in K2EDTA tubes by collaborating institutions according to the institutions' own protocols. For TCRbeta analysis, collaborators shipped samples in one of three forms: frozen whole blood, isolated PBMCs, or DNA extracted from either of those sample types. As encoded in the germline V gene (reference sequence), CDR1 is MNHEY while CDR2 is SMNVEV. The junction carries 5 bases between V and J, which are trimmed by 0 bases and 6 bases respectively. Including cysteine and phenylalanine, the CDR3 has 13 amino acids. The kept DNA is CDR3 alone, 39 bases in frame from the first base.

Sequenced material: peripheral blood. Rearrangement joined TRBV27 to TRBJ2-2; the D gene remains uncertain. The receptor was derived from a man between 70 and 80 years old with acute or convalescent COVID-19. The CDR3 sequence is CASSLSSAGELFF. The nucleotides read TGTGCCAGCAGTTTATCCTCAGCCGGGGAGCTGTTTTTT.